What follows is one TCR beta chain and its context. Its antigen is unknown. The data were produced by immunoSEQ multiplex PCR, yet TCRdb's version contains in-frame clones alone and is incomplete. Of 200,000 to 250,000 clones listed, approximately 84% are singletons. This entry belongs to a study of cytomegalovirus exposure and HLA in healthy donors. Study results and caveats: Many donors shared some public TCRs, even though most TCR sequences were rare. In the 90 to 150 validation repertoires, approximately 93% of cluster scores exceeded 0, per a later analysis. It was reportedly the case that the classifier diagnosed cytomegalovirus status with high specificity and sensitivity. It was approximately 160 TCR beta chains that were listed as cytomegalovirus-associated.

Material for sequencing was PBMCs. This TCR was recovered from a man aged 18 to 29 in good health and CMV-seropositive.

The CDR3 here is CASSLLSGRSRNEQFF. The CDR3 DNA sequence: TGTGCCAGCAGTTTATTAAGCGGGAGATCACGCAATGAGCAGTTCTTC. This rearrangement joins TRBV27 to TRBJ2-1; the match to TRBD2 covers 8 bases. J gave up 6 bases and V 1 base, and 8 bases lay outside the gene matches. Germline values: CDR1 MNHEY, CDR2 SMNVEV (reference sequence). The CDR3 runs to 16 residues.